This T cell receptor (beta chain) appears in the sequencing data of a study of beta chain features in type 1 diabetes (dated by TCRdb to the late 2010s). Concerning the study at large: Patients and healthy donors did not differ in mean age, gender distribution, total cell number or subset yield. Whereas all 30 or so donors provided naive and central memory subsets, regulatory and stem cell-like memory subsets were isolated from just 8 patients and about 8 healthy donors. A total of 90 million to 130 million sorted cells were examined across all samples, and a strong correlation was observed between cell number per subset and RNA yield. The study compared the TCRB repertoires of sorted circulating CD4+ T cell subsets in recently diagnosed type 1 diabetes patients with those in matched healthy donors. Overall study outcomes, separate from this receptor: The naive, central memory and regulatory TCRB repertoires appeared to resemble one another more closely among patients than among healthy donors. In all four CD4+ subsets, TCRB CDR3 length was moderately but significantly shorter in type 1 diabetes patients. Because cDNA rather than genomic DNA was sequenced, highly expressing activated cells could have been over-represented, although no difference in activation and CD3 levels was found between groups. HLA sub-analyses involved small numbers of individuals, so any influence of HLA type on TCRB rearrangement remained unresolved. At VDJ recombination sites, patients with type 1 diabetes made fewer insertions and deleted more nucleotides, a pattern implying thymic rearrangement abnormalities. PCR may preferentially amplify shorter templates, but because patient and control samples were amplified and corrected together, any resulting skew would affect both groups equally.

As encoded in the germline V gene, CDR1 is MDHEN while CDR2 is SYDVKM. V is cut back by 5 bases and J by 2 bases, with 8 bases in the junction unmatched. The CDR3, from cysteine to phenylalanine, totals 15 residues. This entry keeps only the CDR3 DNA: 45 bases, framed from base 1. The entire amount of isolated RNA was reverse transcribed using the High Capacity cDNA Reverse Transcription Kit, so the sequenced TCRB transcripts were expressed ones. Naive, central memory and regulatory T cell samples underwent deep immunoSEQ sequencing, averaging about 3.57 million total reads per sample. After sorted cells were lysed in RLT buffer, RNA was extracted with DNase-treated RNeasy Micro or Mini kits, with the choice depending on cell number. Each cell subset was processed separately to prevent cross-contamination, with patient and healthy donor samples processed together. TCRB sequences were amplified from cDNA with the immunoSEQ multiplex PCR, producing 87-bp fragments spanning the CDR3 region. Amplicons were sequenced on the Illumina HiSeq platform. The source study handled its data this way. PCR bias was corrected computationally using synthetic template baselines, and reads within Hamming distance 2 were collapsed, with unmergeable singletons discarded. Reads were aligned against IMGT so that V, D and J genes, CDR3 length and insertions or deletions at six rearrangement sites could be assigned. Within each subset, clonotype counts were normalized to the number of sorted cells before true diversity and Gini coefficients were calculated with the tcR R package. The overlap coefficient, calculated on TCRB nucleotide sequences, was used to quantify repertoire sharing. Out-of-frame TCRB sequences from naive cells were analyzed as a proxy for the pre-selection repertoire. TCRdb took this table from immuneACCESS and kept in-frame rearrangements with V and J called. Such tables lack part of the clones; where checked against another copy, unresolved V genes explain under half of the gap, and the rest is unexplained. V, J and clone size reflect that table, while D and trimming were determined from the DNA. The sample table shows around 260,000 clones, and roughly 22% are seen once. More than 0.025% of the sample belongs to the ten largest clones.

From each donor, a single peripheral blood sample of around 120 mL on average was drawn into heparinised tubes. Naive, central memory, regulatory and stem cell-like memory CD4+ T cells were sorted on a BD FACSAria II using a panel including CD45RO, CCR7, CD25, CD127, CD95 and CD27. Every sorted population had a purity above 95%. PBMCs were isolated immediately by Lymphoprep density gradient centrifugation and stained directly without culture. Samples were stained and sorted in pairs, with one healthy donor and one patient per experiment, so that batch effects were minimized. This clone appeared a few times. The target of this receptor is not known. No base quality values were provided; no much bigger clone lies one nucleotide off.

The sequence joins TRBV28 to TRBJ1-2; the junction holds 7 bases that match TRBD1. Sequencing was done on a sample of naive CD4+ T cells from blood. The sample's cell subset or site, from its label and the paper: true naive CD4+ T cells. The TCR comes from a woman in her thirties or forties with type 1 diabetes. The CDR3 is CASSASGTANYGYTF. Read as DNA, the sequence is TGTGCCAGCAGTGCCTCCGGGACAGCCAACTATGGCTACACCTTC.